A selection of T cell receptor beta chains follows, all from one sample in a study of TIL therapy for anti-PD-1-resistant metastatic lung cancer. The method was immunoSEQ multiplex PCR; TCRdb's version includes in-frame clones alone and lacks a portion of them. The table records under 60,000 clones, just over 85% of them present only once. The specimen was blood, collected at baseline. The receptors shown here come from a person between 25 and 79 years old with non-small cell lung cancer. Both conserved end residues are part of each CDR3. Each record gives: clone size, V gene, D gene, J gene, CDR3 protein, CDR3 DNA. The D gene is left open where the match is weak. Clone size is stated in some rows and not others, as once, few, many or a class when expanded.

NA,TRBV12-5,NA,TRBJ2-2,CASGHGKTGELFF,TGTGCTAGTGGTCATGGGAAGACCGGGGAGCTGTTTTTT
NA,TRBV11-3,NA,TRBJ2-1,CASSLDAGYNEQFF,TGTGCCAGCAGCTTAGATGCGGGATACAATGAGCAGTTCTTC
NA,TRBV6-5,NA,TRBJ1-1,CASSSVPGGFAEAFF,TGTGCCAGCAGTTCCGTTCCGGGCGGGTTCGCTGAAGCTTTCTTT
NA,TRBV29-1,NA,TRBJ2-5,CSVEFRETQYF,TGCAGCGTTGAATTCCGGGAGACCCAGTACTTC
NA,TRBV5-1,TRBD2,TRBJ2-7,CASTTSGLSYEQYF,TGCGCCAGCACAACTAGCGGCCTTTCCTACGAGCAGTACTTC
NA,TRBV11-3,NA,TRBJ2-1,CASSLTRGPYNEQFF,TGTGCCAGCAGCTTAACCCGGGGGCCCTACAATGAGCAGTTCTTC
NA,TRBV6-2/TRBV6-3,NA,TRBJ2-4,CASSKLSPQKGGNIQYF,TGTGCCAGCAGCAAACTGAGCCCCCAAAAGGGAGGAAACATTCAGTACTTC
once,TRBV10-3,NA,TRBJ1-2,CAISESTGSSGYTF,TGTGCCATCAGTGAGTCCACAGGGTCCTCTGGCTACACCTTC
NA,TRBV30,TRBD2,TRBJ2-6,CAWRSGGASGANVLTF,TGTGCCTGGCGGAGCGGGGGGGCTTCTGGGGCCAACGTCCTGACTTTC
NA,TRBV7-9,NA,TRBJ1-5,CASSRGRDPLQPQHF,TGTGCCAGCAGCCGCGGACGGGACCCCCTGCAGCCCCAGCATTTT
NA,TRBV7-2,NA,TRBJ2-7,CASSLAVAIHYEQYF,TGTGCCAGCAGCTTGGCAGTTGCGATCCACTACGAGCAGTACTTC
NA,TRBV24-1,NA,TRBJ2-5,CATSVGGLETQYF,TGTGCCACCAGTGTAGGAGGGTTGGAGACCCAGTACTTC
NA,TRBV29-1,NA,TRBJ2-7,CSAARRRGTFYEQYF,TGCAGCGCAGCCCGTCGTCGCGGGACTTTCTACGAGCAGTACTTC
NA,TRBV7-9,NA,TRBJ2-6,CASSAPEGSGANVLTF,TGTGCCAGCAGTGCACCGGAGGGATCTGGGGCCAACGTCCTGACTTTC
NA,TRBV2,TRBD2,TRBJ2-3,CASTKRGGTDTQYF,TGTGCCAGCACCAAGCGGGGGGGCACAGATACGCAGTATTTT
NA,TRBV6-2/TRBV6-3,NA,TRBJ2-5,CASSLLGVQETQYF,TGTGCCAGCAGTCTCCTGGGGGTTCAAGAGACCCAGTACTTC
NA,TRBV7-3,NA,TRBJ2-1,CASSSSWGFYNEQFF,TGTGCCAGCAGCTCTTCCTGGGGATTCTACAATGAGCAGTTCTTC
NA,TRBV7-3,NA,TRBJ2-2,CASSSNRITGELFF,TGTGCCAGCAGCTCCAACAGGATCACCGGGGAGCTGTTTTTT
NA,TRBV2,NA,TRBJ1-1,CASSEMGRSNTEAFF,TGTGCCAGCAGTGAAATGGGACGGAGCAACACTGAAGCTTTCTTT
NA,TRBV5-6,NA,TRBJ1-2,CASSTPQGNYGYTF,TGTGCCAGCAGCACCCCGCAGGGGAACTATGGCTACACCTTC
NA,TRBV7-9,NA,TRBJ2-7,CASSPPAGLDAQYF,TGTGCCAGCAGCCCCCCCGCGGGGTTGGATGCGCAGTACTTC
NA,TRBV5-1,TRBD1,TRBJ2-7,CASSLKTGSYEQYF,TGCGCCAGCAGCTTGAAGACAGGGTCCTACGAGCAGTACTTC
NA,TRBV30,NA,TRBJ1-6,CAWTAGVGNSPLHF,TGTGCCTGGACCGCAGGGGTGGGTAATTCACCCCTCCACTTT
once,TRBV7-2,TRBD1,TRBJ1-4,CASSKDRGPEKLFF,TGTGCCAGCAGCAAGGACAGGGGTCCTGAAAAACTGTTTTTT
NA,TRBV7-2,TRBD2,TRBJ2-3,CASSFVLAGGTDTQYF,TGTGCCAGCAGCTTCGTACTAGCGGGGGGGACAGATACGCAGTATTTT
NA,TRBV7-2,TRBD1,TRBJ1-5,CASSFDRGRGNQPQHF,TGTGCCAGCAGCTTCGACAGGGGGCGAGGCAATCAGCCCCAGCATTTT
once,TRBV6-2/TRBV6-3,NA,TRBJ2-5,CASSNPRTGQETQYF,TGTGCCAGCAGTAACCCGAGGACGGGACAAGAGACCCAGTACTTC
NA,TRBV5-5,NA,TRBJ1-2,CASSLEGSRLAYGYTF,TGTGCCAGCAGCTTGGAAGGCAGCCGTCTTGCCTATGGCTACACCTTC
once,TRBV9,TRBD2,TRBJ2-5,CASSPRLAGESETQYF,TGTGCCAGCAGCCCCCGACTAGCGGGGGAGTCAGAGACCCAGTACTTC
NA,TRBV27,TRBD2,TRBJ2-3,CASSLLGGATDTQYF,TGTGCCAGCAGTTTACTCGGGGGGGCCACAGATACGCAGTATTTT
NA,TRBV19,NA,TRBJ1-5,CASSILFDQPQHF,TGTGCCAGTAGTATTTTATTTGATCAGCCCCAGCATTTT
NA,TRBV6-8,TRBD1,TRBJ2-5,CASGLQGARETQYF,TGTGCCAGCGGACTACAGGGGGCACGAGAGACCCAGTACTTC
NA,TRBV24-1,TRBD2,TRBJ2-7,CATSDSSPGLAPLGPYEQYF,TGTGCCACCAGTGACAGCAGTCCGGGACTAGCGCCTCTGGGACCCTACGAGCAGTACTTC
NA,TRBV4-1,NA,TRBJ2-7,CASSHRGASTYEQYF,TGCGCCAGCAGCCATCGGGGGGCGTCTACCTACGAGCAGTACTTC
NA,TRBV15,TRBD2,TRBJ2-3,CATSSSGRVGDF,TGTGCCACCAGCAGTAGCGGGAGGGTGGGGGATTTT